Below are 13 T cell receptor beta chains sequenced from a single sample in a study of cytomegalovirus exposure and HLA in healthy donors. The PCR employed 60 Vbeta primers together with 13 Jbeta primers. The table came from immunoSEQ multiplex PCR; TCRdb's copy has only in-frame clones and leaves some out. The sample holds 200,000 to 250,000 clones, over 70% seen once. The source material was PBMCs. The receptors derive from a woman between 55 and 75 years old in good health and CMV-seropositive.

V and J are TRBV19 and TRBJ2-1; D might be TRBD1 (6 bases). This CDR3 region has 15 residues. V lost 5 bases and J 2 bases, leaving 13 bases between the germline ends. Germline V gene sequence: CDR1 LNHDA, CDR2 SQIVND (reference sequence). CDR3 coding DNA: TGTGCCAGTAGTGTCGGACAGTTTACCTACAATGAGCAGTTCTTC. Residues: CASSVGQFTYNEQFF.

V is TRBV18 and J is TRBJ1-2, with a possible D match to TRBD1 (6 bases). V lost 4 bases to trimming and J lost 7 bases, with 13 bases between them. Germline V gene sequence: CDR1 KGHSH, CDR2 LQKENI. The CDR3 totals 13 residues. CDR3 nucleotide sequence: TGTGCCAGCTCACTCGATGGACAGAGTGGCTACACCTTC. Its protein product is CASSLDGQSGYTF.

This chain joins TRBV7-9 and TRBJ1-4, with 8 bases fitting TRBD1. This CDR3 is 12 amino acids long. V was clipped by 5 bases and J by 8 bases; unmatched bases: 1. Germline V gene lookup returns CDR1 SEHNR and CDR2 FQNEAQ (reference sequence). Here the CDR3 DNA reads TGTGCCAGCAGCCGGACAGGGGAAAAACTGTTTTTT. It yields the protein CASSRTGEKLFF.

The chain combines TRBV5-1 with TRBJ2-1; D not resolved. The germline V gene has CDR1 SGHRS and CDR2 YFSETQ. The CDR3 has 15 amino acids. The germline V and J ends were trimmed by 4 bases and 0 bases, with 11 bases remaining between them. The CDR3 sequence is CASSHSSGSYNEQFF. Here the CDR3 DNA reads TGCGCCAGCAGCCATTCCTCGGGCTCCTACAATGAGCAGTTCTTC.

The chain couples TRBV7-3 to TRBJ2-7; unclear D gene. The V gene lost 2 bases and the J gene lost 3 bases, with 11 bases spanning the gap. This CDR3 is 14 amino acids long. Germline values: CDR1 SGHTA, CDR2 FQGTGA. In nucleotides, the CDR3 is TGTGCCAGCAGCTTAGGGCACTCGAACTACGAGCAGTACTTC. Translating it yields CASSLGHSNYEQYF.

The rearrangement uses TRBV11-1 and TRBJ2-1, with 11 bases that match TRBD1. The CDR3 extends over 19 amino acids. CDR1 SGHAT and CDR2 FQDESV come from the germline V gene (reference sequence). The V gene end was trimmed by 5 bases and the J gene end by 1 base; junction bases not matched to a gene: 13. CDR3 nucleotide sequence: TGTGCCAGCAGCCCAAGAAGGACAGGGGGCATGAGGTCCTACAATGAGCAGTTCTTC. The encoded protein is CASSPRRTGGMRSYNEQFF.

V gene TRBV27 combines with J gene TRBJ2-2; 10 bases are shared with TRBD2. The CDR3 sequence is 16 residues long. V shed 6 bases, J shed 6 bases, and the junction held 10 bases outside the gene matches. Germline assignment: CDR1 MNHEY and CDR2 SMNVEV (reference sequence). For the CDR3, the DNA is TGTGCCAGCAGACCGGGACTAGCGCGAACATCCGGGGAGCTGTTTTTT. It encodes CASRPGLARTSGELFF.

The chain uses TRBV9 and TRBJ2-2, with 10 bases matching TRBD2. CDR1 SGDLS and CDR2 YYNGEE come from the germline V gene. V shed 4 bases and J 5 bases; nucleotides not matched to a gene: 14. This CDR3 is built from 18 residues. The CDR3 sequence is CASSILPLAGARTGELFF. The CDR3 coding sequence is TGTGCCAGCAGCATCCTACCTCTAGCGGGAGCGAGAACCGGGGAGCTGTTTTTT.

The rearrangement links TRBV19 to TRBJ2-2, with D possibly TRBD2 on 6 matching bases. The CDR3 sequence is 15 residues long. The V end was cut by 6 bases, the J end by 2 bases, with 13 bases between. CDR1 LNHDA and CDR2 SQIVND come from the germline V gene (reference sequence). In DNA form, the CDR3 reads TGTGCCAGTAGGTTAACGGGGGTTAACACCGGGGAGCTGTTTTTT. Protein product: CASRLTGVNTGELFF.

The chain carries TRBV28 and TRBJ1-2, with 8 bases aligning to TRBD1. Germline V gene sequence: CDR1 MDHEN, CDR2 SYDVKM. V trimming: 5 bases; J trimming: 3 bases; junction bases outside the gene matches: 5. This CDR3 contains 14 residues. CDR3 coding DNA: TGTGCCAGCAGTCTCCTACAGGGGGACTATGGCTACACCTTC. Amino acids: CASSLLQGDYGYTF.

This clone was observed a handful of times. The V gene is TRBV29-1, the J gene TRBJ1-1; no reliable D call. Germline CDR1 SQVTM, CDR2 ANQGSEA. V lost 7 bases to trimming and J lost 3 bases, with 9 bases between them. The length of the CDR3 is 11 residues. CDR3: CSDTVYTEAFF. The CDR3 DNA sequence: TGCAGCGACACAGTCTACACTGAAGCTTTCTTT.

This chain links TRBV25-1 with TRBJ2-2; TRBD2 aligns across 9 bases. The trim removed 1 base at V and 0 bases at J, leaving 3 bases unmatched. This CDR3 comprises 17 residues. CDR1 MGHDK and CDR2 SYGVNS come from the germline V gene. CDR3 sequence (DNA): TGTGCCAGCAGTGAATTAAAGCGGGAGGCGAACACCGGGGAGCTGTTTTTT. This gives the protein CASSELKREANTGELFF.

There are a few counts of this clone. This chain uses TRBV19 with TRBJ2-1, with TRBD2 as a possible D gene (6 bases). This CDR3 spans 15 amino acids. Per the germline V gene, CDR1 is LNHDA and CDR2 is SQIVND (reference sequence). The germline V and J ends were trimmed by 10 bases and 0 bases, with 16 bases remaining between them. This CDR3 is CATQEAGFSYNEQFF. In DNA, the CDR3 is TGTGCCACACAAGAAGCGGGTTTCTCCTACAATGAGCAGTTCTTC. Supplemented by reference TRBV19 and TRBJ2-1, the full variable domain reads DGGITQSPKYLFRKEGQNVTLSCEQNLNHDAMYWYRQDPGQGLRLIYYSQIVNDFQKGDIAEGYSVSREKKESFPLTVTSAQKNPTAFYLCATQEAGFSYNEQFFGPGTRLTVL.